This T cell receptor beta chain was sequenced during a study of T cells after yellow fever vaccination. Study at large: Fractions with few cells were prepared using SMART-Seq v4 Ultra Low Input. Findings and caveats of the study: Once the booster was given, most primary-vaccination clones reappeared, at over 95% for CD4 and approximately 88% for CD8. Although the secondary response was weaker, it peaked faster, at day 5 versus 15.

The table lists this clonotype with a few counts. Its antigen is undetermined. In making TCR cDNA, 5'RACE template switching added a universal primer site and UMIs to it. MiXCR was run by TCRdb on the 5' RACE reads, yielding one entry per CDR3 protein. The sample yields hundreds of thousands of distinct CDR3 sequences, 11% seen once. The sequences come from PBMCs, collected on the day of the first yellow fever vaccination. The sequence was collected from a man aged 18 to 30 who received the YFV17D yellow fever vaccine.

DNA for the CDR3: TGCGCCAGCAGCTTGGACGCGTTTTTGGACAGAACCTATAATTCACCCCTCCACTTT. Translating gives CASSLDAFLDRTYNSPLHF. The chain joins TRBV5-1 to TRBJ1-6, with D possibly TRBD1 on 6 matching bases. Trimming removed 0 bases from V and 2 bases from J, with 18 bases in between. The CDR3 runs 19 residues. Germline values: CDR1 SGHRS, CDR2 YFSETQ.